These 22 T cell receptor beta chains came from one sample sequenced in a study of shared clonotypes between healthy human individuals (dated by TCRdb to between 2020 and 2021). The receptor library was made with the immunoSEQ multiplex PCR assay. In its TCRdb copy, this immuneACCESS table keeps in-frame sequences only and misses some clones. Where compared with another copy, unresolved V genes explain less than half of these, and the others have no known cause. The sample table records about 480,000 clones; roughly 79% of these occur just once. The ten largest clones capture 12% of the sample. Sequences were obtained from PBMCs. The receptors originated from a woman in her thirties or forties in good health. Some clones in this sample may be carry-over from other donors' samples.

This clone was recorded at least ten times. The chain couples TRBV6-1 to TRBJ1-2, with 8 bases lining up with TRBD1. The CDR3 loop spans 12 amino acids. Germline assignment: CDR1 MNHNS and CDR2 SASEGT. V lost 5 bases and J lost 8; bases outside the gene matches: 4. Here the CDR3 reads CASSPRQGGYTF. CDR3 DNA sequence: TGTGCCAGCAGTCCCCGACAGGGGGGCTACACCTTC.

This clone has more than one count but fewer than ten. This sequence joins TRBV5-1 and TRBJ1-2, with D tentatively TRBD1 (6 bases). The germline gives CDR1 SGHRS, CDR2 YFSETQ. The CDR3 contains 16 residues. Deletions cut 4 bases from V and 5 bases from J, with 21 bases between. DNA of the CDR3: TGCGCCAGCAGCGTGTCTACAGGGTTCCCGCCTTATGGCTACACCTTC. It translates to CASSVSTGFPPYGYTF.

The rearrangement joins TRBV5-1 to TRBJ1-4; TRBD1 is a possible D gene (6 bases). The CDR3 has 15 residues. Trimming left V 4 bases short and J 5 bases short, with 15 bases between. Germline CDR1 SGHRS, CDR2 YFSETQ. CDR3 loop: CASSILTGSNEKLFF. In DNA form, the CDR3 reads TGCGCCAGCAGCATACTCACAGGGAGCAATGAAAAACTGTTTTTT.

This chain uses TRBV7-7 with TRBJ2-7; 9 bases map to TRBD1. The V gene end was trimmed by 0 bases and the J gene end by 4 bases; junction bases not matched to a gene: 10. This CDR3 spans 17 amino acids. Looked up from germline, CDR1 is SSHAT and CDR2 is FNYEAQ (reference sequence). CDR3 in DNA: TGTGCCAGCAGCTTAGCCCTGACAGGGGGTAATTGGTACGAGCAGTACTTC. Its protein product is CASSLALTGGNWYEQYF. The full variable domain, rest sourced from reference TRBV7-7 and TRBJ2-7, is GAGVSQSPRYKVTKRGQDVTLRCDPISSHATLYWYQQALGQGPEFLTYFNYEAQPDKSGLPSDRFSAERPEGSISTLTIQRTEQRDSAMYRCASSLALTGGNWYEQYFGPGTRLTVT.

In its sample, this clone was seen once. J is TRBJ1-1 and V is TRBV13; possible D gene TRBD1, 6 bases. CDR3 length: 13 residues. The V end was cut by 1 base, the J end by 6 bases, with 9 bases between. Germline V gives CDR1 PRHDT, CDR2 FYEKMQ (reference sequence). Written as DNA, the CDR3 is TGTGCCAGCAGCTTAGAAAGACAGGCTGAAGCTTTCTTT. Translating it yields CASSLERQAEAFF.

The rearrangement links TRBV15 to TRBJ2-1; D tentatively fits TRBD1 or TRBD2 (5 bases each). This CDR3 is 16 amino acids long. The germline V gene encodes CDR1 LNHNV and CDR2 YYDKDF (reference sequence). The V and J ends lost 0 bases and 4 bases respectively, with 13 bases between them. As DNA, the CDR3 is TGTGCCACCAGCAGAGATTACGGGGCAGGATACAATGAGCAGTTCTTC. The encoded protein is CATSRDYGAGYNEQFF.

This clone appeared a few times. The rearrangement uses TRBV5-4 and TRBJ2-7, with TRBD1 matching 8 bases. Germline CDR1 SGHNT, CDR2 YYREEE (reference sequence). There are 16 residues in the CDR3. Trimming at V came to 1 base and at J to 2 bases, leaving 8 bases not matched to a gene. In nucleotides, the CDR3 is TGTGCCAGCAGCTTGCCCGACAGGGGTCCGGCCTACGAGCAGTACTTC. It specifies CASSLPDRGPAYEQYF.

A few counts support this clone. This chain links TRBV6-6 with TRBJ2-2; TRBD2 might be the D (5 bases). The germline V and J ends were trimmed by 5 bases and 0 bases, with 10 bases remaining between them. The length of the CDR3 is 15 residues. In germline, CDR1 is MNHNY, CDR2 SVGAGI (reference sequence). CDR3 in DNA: TGTGCCAGCAGTATCCGGACTGCGAACACCGGGGAGCTGTTTTTT. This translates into CASSIRTANTGELFF.

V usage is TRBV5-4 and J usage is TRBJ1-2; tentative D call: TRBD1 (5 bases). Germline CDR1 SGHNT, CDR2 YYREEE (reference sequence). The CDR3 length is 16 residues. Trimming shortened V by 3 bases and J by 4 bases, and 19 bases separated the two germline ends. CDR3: CASSSIPQGRGYGYTF. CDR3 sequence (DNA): TGTGCCAGCAGCTCGATTCCGCAGGGCCGCGGCTATGGCTACACCTTC.

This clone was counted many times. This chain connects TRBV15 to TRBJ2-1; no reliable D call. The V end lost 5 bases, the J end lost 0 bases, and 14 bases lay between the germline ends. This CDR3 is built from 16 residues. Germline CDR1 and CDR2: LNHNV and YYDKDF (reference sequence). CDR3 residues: CATSGIETFSYNEQFF. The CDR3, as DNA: TGTGCCACCAGCGGGATAGAGACCTTCTCCTACAATGAGCAGTTCTTC.

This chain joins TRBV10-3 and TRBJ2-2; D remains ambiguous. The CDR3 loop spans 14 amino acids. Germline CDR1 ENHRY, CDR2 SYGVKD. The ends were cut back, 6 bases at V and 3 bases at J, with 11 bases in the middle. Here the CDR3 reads CAIRSQADTGELFF. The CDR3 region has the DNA TGTGCCATCAGATCTCAGGCGGACACCGGGGAGCTGTTTTTT.

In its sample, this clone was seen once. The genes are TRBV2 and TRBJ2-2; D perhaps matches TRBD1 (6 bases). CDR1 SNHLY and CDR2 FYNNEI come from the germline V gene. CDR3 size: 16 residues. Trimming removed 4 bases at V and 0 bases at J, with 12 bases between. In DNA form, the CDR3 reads TGTGCCAGCAGTGCTCAGGGGCCACCGAACACCGGGGAGCTGTTTTTT. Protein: CASSAQGPPNTGELFF.

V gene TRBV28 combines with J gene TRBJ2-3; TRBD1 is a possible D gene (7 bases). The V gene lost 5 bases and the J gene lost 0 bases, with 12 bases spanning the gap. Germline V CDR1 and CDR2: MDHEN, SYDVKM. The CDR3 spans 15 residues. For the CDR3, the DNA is TGTGCCAGCAGTGCGGGACAGCTGAGCACAGATACGCAGTATTTT. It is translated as CASSAGQLSTDTQYF. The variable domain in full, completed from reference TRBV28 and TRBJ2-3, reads DVKVTQSSRYLVKRTGEKVFLECVQDMDHENMFWYRQDPGLGLRLIYFSYDVKMKEKGDIPEGYSVSREKKERFSLILESASTNQTSMYLCASSAGQLSTDTQYFGPGTRLTVL.

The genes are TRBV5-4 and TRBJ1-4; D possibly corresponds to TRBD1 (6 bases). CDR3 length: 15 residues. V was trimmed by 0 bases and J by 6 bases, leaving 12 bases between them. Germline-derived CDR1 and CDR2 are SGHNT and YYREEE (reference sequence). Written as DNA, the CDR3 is TGTGCCAGCAGCTTGGAGGGGGGCGGATATGAAAAACTGTTTTTT. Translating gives CASSLEGGGYEKLFF. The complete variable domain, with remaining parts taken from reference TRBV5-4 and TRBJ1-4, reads ETGVTQSPTHLIKTRGQQVTLRCSSQSGHNTVSWYQQALGQGPQFIFQYYREEENGRGNFPPRFSGLQFPNYSSELNVNALELDDSALYLCASSLEGGGYEKLFFGSGTQLSVL.

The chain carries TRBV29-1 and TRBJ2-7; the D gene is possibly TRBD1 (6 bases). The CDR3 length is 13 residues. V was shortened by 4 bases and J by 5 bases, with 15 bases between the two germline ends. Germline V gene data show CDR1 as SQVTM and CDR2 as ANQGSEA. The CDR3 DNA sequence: TGCAGCGTTGGATTGGCAGGGGACCACGAGCAGTACTTC. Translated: CSVGLAGDHEQYF.

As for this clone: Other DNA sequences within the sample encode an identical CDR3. The CDR3 DNA reads as TGCGCCAGTAGCTCACTGGTCCGGGCAACTAATGAAAAACTGTTTTTT. It specifies CASSSLVRATNEKLFF. The rearrangement links TRBV4-1 to TRBJ1-4; D remains ambiguous. V lost 9 bases and J lost 0, with 17 bases in between. This CDR3 is 16 amino acids long. The germline gives CDR1 MGHRA, CDR2 YSYEKL.

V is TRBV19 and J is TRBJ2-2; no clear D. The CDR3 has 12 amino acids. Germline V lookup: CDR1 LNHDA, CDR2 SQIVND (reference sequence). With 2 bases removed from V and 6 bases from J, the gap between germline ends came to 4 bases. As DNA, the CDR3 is TGTGCCAGTAGTATACGATCCGGGGAGCTGTTTTTT. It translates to CASSIRSGELFF.

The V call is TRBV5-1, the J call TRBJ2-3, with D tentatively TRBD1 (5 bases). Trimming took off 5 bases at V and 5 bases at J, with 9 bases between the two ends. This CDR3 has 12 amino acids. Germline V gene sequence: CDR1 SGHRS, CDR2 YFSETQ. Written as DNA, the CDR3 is TGCGCCAGCAGTCAGCAGGGAGATACGCAGTATTTT. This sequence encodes CASSQQGDTQYF.

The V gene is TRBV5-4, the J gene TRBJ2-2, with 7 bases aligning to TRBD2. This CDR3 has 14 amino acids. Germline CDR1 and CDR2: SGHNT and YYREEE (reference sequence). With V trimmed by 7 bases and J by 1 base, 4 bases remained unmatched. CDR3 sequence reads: CASLAGENTGELFF. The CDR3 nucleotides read TGTGCCAGCCTTGCGGGAGAGAACACCGGGGAGCTGTTTTTT.

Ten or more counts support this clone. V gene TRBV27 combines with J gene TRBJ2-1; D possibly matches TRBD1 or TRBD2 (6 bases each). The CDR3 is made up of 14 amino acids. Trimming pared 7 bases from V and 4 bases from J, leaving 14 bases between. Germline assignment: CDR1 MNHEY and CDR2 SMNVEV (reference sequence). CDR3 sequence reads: CASTRQGTYNEQFF. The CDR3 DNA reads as TGTGCCAGCACGAGGCAGGGGACTTACAATGAGCAGTTCTTC.

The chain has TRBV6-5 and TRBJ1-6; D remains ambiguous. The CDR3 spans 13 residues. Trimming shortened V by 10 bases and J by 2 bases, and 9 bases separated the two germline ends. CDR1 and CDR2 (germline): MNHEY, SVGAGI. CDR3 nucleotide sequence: TGTGCCACGCAGGTTACCTATAATTCACCCCTCCACTTT. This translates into CATQVTYNSPLHF.

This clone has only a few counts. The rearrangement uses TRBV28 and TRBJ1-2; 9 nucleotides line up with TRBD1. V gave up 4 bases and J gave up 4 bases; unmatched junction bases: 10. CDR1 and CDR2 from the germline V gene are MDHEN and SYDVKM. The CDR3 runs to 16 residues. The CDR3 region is CASSSKGQGTPYGYTF. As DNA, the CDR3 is TGTGCCAGCAGTTCAAAGGGACAGGGTACCCCCTATGGCTACACCTTC.